Following are 24 T cell receptor beta chains from one sample sequenced in a study of PD-L1 blockade in urothelial cancer. This table comes from immunoSEQ multiplex PCR, and its TCRdb copy is limited to in-frame clones, with some not included. The table has approximately 79,000 clones, around four fifths seen once. The sample's time point: pretreatment peripheral blood. The sample here was PBMCs, taken around atezolizumab (anti-PD-L1) treatment. Receptor source: a man in his forties with urothelial cancer.

The chain links TRBV19 to TRBJ2-7; D may be TRBD2 (5 bases). V was trimmed by 3 bases and J by 2 bases, leaving 14 bases between them. CDR1 and CDR2 from the germline V gene are LNHDA and SQIVND (reference sequence). There are 15 residues in the CDR3. Here the CDR3 reads CASSIYQGLTYEQYF. CDR3 in DNA: TGTGCCAGTAGTATTTACCAAGGACTCACCTACGAGCAGTACTTC. Combining the CDR3 with reference TRBV19 and TRBJ2-7 gives the whole variable domain DGGITQSPKYLFRKEGQNVTLSCEQNLNHDAMYWYRQDPGQGLRLIYYSQIVNDFQKGDIAEGYSVSREKKESFPLTVTSAQKNPTAFYLCASSIYQGLTYEQYFGPGTRLTVT.

V and J are TRBV25-1 and TRBJ1-2; 8 bases match TRBD1. The CDR3 covers 14 residues. The ends lost 2 bases at V and 4 bases at J; junction bases unmatched: 3. CDR1 is MGHDK and CDR2 is SYGVNS in the germline V gene. The CDR3 sequence: CASSERTGSYGYTF. The CDR3 bases are TGTGCCAGCAGTGAAAGGACAGGGAGCTATGGCTACACCTTC.

The gene calls are TRBV5-8 and TRBJ2-5; 14 nucleotides align to TRBD2. This CDR3 has 18 amino acids. With V trimmed by 4 bases and J by 0 bases, 8 bases remained unmatched. Per germline, CDR1 SGHTS and CDR2 YDEGEE. This chain's CDR3 is CASSKGLAGVSYQETQYF. CDR3 DNA: TGTGCCAGCAGCAAGGGACTAGCGGGAGTCTCCTACCAAGAGACCCAGTACTTC.

This chain uses TRBV10-3 with TRBJ1-1; D unresolved. The CDR3 is made up of 12 amino acids. Looked up from germline, CDR1 is ENHRY and CDR2 is SYGVKD. V was trimmed by 6 bases and J by 4 bases, leaving 9 bases between them. The CDR3 protein is CAIRGSTTEAFF. CDR3 sequence (DNA): TGTGCCATCAGGGGCTCGACCACTGAAGCTTTCTTT.

This chain uses TRBV5-1 with TRBJ1-4, with D maybe TRBD1 (6 bases). CDR3 length: 14 amino acids. CDR1 SGHRS and CDR2 YFSETQ come from the germline V gene. V was shortened by 4 bases and J by 4 bases, with 11 bases between the two germline ends. CDR3 coding DNA: TGCGCCAGCAGCGAGGGCAGGGGTAATGAAAAACTGTTTTTT. Encoded protein: CASSEGRGNEKLFF.

The chain joins TRBV27 to TRBJ2-1, with TRBD2 matching 14 bases. J was trimmed by 8 bases and V by 8 bases; bases with no gene match: 8. The germline CDR1 and CDR2 sequences are MNHEY and SMNVEV (reference sequence). CDR3 size: 15 residues. CDR3 in amino acids: CASRLAGGGVDEQFF. Here the CDR3 DNA reads TGTGCCAGCCGACTAGCGGGAGGGGGGGTGGATGAGCAGTTCTTC.

V usage is TRBV19 and J usage is TRBJ2-1; D is undetermined. V lost 6 bases to trimming and J lost 6 bases, with 12 bases between them. The CDR3 spans 13 residues. Germline V CDR1 and CDR2: LNHDA, SQIVND (reference sequence). In nucleotides, the CDR3 is TGTGCCAGTAGCTCGACAAAAGGCAATGAGCAGTTCTTC. Protein sequence: CASSSTKGNEQFF.

The chain couples TRBV15 to TRBJ1-4; unclear D gene. The CDR3 spans 14 residues. The V gene lost 0 bases and the J gene lost 7 bases, with 9 bases spanning the gap. In germline, CDR1 is LNHNV, CDR2 YYDKDF (reference sequence). In DNA, the CDR3 is TGTGCCACCAGCAGAGAGGCGGATGGTGAAAAACTGTTTTTT. Amino acids: CATSREADGEKLFF.

This clone has just a few counts. The chain joins TRBV19 to TRBJ1-3, with D possibly being TRBD1 (5 bases). Germline V gene data show CDR1 as LNHDA and CDR2 as SQIVND (reference sequence). Trimming took 6 bases from V and 2 from J, leaving 14 bases between them. The CDR3 has 15 amino acids. The CDR3 here is CASRSGTAPGNTIYF. Written as DNA, the CDR3 is TGTGCCAGTAGATCTGGGACTGCGCCTGGAAACACCATATATTTT.

This rearrangement joins TRBV6-6 to TRBJ2-4; 12 bases are a match to TRBD2. The germline CDR1 and CDR2 sequences are MNHNY and SVGAGI (reference sequence). This CDR3 region has 15 residues. V lost 7 bases to trimming and J lost 7 bases; unmatched junction nucleotides: 8. The chain's CDR3 is CASIQRTSGKNIQYF. The CDR3 nucleotides are TGTGCCAGCATTCAACGGACTAGCGGGAAGAACATTCAGTACTTC.

The chain uses TRBV19 and TRBJ2-2; possible D gene TRBD2, 6 bases. Germline loops: CDR1 LNHDA, CDR2 SQIVND (reference sequence). V lost 3 bases and J lost 3, with 11 bases in between. The CDR3 length is 15 residues. CDR3 in amino acids: CASSIGGGYTGELFF. The DNA of the CDR3 is TGTGCCAGTAGTATTGGGGGAGGTTACACCGGGGAGCTGTTTTTT.

This chain joins TRBV6-5 and TRBJ1-5; D is undetermined. V was pared by 4 bases and J by 1 base, with 11 bases between. The CDR3 has 15 residues. CDR1 and CDR2 (germline): MNHEY, SVGAGI. CDR3 sequence (DNA): TGTGCCAGCAGTTCCGGGTTAAAAAGCAATCAGCCCCAGCATTTT. This encodes CASSSGLKSNQPQHF.

This clone was detected only once. CDR3 region: CASSEVSQGGQPQHF. For the CDR3, the DNA is TGTGCCAGCAGTGAAGTGAGCCAGGGAGGACAGCCCCAGCATTTT. The chain has TRBV2 and TRBJ1-5, with D possibly matching TRBD1 (5 bases). Between the trimmed V and J ends, which lost 1 base and 7 bases, there was a span of 14 bases. This CDR3 region has 15 residues. Germline V gene sequence: CDR1 SNHLY, CDR2 FYNNEI.

The gene calls are TRBV5-1 and TRBJ2-4; 15 bases line up with TRBD2. The CDR3 spans 17 residues. Germline V gives CDR1 SGHRS, CDR2 YFSETQ. Trimming removed 4 bases from V and 7 bases from J; junction bases left unmatched: 9. The CDR3 here is CASSPGLAGGGANIQYF. DNA for the CDR3: TGCGCCAGCAGCCCGGGACTAGCGGGAGGTGGGGCGAACATTCAGTACTTC.

The CDR3 sequence is CASIPSGSPSEQYF. The CDR3 nucleotides read TGTGCCAGCATCCCGAGCGGGAGCCCCTCCGAGCAGTACTTC. V usage is TRBV7-9 and J usage is TRBJ2-7; 8 bases map to TRBD2. The CDR3 is 14 residues long. From germline, CDR1 is SEHNR and CDR2 FQNEAQ (reference sequence). J lost 6 bases, V lost 7 bases, and 11 bases had no gene match.

The CDR3 loop is CASSLRTGTNTEAFF. CDR3 in DNA: TGCGCCAGCAGCCTTCGGACAGGGACGAACACTGAAGCTTTCTTT. The rearrangement links TRBV5-1 to TRBJ1-1, with 8 bases fitting TRBD1. Per the germline V gene, CDR1 is SGHRS and CDR2 is YFSETQ. Trimming removed 4 bases from V and 1 base from J; junction bases left unmatched: 6. This CDR3 region has 15 residues.

The CDR3 DNA reads TGTGCCAGGCCTACTGTGGGGCCGAGACCCGACACTGAAGCTTTCTTT. Its translation is CARPTVGPRPDTEAFF. The chain couples TRBV19 to TRBJ1-1; TRBD1 is a possible D gene (5 bases). Germline V CDR1 and CDR2: LNHDA, SQIVND (reference sequence). This CDR3 is 16 amino acids long. The ends were cut back, 9 bases at V and 3 bases at J, with 23 bases in the middle.

This clone showed up just a few times. CDR3 sequence reads: CASRETGLGNTIYF. The CDR3 DNA sequence: TGTGCCAGTAGAGAAACTGGGCTAGGAAACACCATATATTTT. The V call is TRBV19, the J call TRBJ1-3; no clear D gene. Trimming cost V 6 bases and J 4 bases, with 13 bases left between them. The germline gives CDR1 LNHDA, CDR2 SQIVND (reference sequence). The CDR3 totals 14 residues.

This clone has a count of ten or more. The genes are TRBV7-2 and TRBJ2-1, with 7 bases aligning to TRBD2. The CDR3 consists of 15 residues. Germline CDR1 reads SGHTA; CDR2 reads FQGNSA. With V trimmed by 5 bases and J by 0 bases, 4 bases remained unmatched. Here the CDR3 reads CASSLSGNSYNEQFF. As DNA, the CDR3 is TGTGCCAGCAGCCTGAGCGGGAACTCCTACAATGAGCAGTTCTTC.

The chain combines TRBV9 with TRBJ2-1; 9 positions agree with TRBD2. The CDR3 totals 15 residues. V was pared by 5 bases and J by 5 bases, with 8 bases of the junction left unmatched. In germline, CDR1 is SGDLS, CDR2 YYNGEE. The CDR3 region is CASRASGTGHNEQFF. CDR3 coding DNA: TGTGCCAGCAGGGCTAGCGGGACTGGCCACAATGAGCAGTTCTTC.

In its sample, this clone was seen once. This chain uses TRBV27 with TRBJ2-5, with TRBD1 matching 8 bases. Germline CDR1 is MNHEY and CDR2 is SMNVEV (reference sequence). The V segment lost 5 bases and the J segment 4 bases; nucleotides outside the gene matches: 6. The CDR3 is made up of 14 amino acids. The CDR3 spells CASSPQGAVETQYF. As DNA, the CDR3 is TGTGCCAGCAGTCCGCAGGGGGCTGTAGAGACCCAGTACTTC.

This rearrangement joins TRBV18 to TRBJ2-7; D gene unclear. The CDR3 totals 12 residues. Deletions cut 3 bases from V and 6 bases from J, with 9 bases between. CDR1 KGHSH and CDR2 LQKENI come from the germline V gene. CDR3 DNA sequence: TGTGCCAGCTCACCTAAAAGCCTCGAGCAGTACTTC. The encoded protein is CASSPKSLEQYF. The entire variable domain, with the rest obtained from reference TRBV18 and TRBJ2-7, is as follows: NAGVMQNPRHLVRRRGQEARLRCSPMKGHSHVYWYRQLPEEGLKFMVYLQKENIIDESGMPKERFSAEFPKEGPSILRIQQVVRGDSAAYFCASSPKSLEQYFGPGTRLTVT.

J is TRBJ2-1 and V is TRBV5-5; tentative D call: TRBD2 (6 bases). This CDR3 contains 15 residues. The germline V and J ends were trimmed by 0 bases and 7 bases, with 14 bases remaining between them. Per the germline V gene, CDR1 is SGHKS and CDR2 is YYEKEE (reference sequence). The CDR3 DNA reads TGTGCCAGCAGCTTGGTGATTCTTAGCGGTAATGAGCAGTTCTTC. This codes for CASSLVILSGNEQFF.

The gene calls are TRBV19 and TRBJ2-3; 12 nucleotides line up with TRBD2. The CDR3 is 15 residues long. The V gene end was trimmed by 3 bases and the J gene end by 4 bases; junction bases not matched to a gene: 2. Germline V gene data show CDR1 as LNHDA and CDR2 as SQIVND (reference sequence). This chain's CDR3 is CASSIPSGRADTQYF. The CDR3 DNA sequence: TGTGCCAGTAGTATCCCTAGCGGGAGGGCAGATACGCAGTATTTT.